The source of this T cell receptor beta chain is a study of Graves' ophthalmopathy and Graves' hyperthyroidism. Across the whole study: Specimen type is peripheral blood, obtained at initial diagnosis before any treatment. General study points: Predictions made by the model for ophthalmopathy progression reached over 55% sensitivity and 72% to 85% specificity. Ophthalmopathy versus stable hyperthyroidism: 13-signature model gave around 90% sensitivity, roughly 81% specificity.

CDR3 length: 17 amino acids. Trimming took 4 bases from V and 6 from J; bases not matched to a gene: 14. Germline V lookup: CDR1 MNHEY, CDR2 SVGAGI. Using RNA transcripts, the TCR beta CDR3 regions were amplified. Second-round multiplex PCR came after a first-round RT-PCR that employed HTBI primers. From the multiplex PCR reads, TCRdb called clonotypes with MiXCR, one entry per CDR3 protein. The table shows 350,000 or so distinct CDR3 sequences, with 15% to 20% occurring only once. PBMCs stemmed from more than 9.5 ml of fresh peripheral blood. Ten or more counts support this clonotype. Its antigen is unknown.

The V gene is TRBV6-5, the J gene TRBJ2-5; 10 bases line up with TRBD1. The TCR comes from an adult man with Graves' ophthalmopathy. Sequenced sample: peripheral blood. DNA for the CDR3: TGTGCCAGCAGTTCGACCAGGGGACAGGGGAAGGGGCAGACCCAGTACTTC. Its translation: CASSSTRGQGKGQTQYF.